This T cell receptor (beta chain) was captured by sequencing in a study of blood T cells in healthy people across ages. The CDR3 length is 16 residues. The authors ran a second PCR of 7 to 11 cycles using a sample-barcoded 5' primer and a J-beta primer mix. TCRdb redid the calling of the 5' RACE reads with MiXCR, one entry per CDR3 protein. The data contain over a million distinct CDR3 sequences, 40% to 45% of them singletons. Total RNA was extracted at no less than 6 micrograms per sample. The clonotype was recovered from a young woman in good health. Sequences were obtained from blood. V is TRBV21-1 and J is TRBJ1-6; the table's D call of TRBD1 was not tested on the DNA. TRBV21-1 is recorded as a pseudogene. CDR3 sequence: CASSKVKTVYNSPLHF. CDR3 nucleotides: TGTGCCAGCAGCAAAGTAAAGACAGTTTATAATTCACCCCTCCACTTT.